The entry below describes one T cell receptor (beta chain). CDR1 and CDR2 from the germline V gene are LNHDA and SQIVND (reference sequence). V lost 8 bases to trimming and J lost 3 bases, with 19 bases between them. The CDR3 has 15 residues. The data originate from a study of OX40 agonist ivuxolimab in advanced cancers. Libraries were prepared by immunoSEQ multiplex PCR; TCRdb keeps only in-frame clonotypes and omits some of them. The sample lists approximately 69,000 clones, about 93% occurring once. The source was CD4+ or CD8+ T cells sorted from blood, collected in a trial of the OX40 agonist ivuxolimab. V is TRBV19 and J is TRBJ1-1; a possible D gene is TRBD1 (6 bases). The clonotype originates from an adult with an advanced solid tumor such as melanoma, head and neck, liver or kidney cancer. CDR3 nucleotide sequence: TGTGCCAGTCGCCTAACAGGGCGAGGGGACACTGAAGCTTTCTTT. It translates to CASRLTGRGDTEAFF.